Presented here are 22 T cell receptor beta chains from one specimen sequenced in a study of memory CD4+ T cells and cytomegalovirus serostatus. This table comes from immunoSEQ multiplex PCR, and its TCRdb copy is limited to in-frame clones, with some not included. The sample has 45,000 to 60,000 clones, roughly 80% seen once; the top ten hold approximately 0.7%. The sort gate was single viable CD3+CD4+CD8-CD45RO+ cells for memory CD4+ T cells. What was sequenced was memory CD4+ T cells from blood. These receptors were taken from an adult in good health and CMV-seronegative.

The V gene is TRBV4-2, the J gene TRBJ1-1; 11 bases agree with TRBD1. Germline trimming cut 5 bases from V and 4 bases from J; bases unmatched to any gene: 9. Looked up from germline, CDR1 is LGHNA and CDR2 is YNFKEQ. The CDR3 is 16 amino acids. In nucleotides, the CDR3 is TGTGCCAGCAGCAAAGTAGGACAGGGGGCTGGCACTGAAGCTTTCTTT. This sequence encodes CASSKVGQGAGTEAFF.

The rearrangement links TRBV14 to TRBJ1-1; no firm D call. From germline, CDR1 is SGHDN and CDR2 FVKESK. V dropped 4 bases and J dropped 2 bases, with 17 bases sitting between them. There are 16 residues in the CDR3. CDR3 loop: CASSLALGFINTEAFF. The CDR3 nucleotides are TGTGCCAGCAGCCTCGCGTTAGGGTTCATAAACACTGAAGCTTTCTTT.

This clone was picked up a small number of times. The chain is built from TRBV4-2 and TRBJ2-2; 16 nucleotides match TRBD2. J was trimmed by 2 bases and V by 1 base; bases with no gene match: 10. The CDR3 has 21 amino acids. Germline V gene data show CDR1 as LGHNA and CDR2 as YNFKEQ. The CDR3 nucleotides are TGTGCCAGCAGCCAAGGGGTATCCGGGACTAGCGGGAGGGGAAACACCGGGGAGCTGTTTTTT. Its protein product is CASSQGVSGTSGRGNTGELFF.

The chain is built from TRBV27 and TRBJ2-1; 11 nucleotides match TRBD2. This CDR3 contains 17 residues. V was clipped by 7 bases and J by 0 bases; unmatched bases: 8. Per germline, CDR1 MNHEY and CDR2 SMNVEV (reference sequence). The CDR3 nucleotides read TGTGCCAGCACCCGGACTAGCGGGCTTAGCTCCTACAATGAGCAGTTCTTC. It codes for CASTRTSGLSSYNEQFF.

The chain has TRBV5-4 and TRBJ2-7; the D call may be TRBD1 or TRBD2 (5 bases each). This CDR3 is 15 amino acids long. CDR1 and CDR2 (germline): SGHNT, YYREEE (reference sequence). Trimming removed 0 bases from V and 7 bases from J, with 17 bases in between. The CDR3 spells CASSLVGVEGREQYF. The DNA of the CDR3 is TGTGCCAGCAGCTTGGTCGGGGTTGAGGGGCGGGAGCAGTACTTC.

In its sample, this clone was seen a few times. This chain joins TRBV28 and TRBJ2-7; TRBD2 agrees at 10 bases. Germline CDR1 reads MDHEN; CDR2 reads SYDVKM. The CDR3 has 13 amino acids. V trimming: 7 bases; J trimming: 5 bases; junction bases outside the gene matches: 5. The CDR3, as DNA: TGTGCCAGCATGATAGCGGGAGGAAACGAGCAGTACTTC. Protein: CASMIAGGNEQYF.

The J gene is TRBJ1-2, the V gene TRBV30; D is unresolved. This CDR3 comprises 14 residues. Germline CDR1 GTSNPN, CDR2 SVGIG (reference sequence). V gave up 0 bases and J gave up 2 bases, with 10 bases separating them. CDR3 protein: CAWSVPPPNYGYTF. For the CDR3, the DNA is TGTGCCTGGAGTGTACCCCCCCCGAACTATGGCTACACCTTC.

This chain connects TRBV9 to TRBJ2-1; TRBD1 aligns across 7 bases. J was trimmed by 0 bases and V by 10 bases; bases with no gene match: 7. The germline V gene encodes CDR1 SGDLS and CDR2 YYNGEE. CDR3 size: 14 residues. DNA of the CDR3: TGTGCCTCCAACCGGGACAGCTCCTACAATGAGCAGTTCTTC. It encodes CASNRDSSYNEQFF.

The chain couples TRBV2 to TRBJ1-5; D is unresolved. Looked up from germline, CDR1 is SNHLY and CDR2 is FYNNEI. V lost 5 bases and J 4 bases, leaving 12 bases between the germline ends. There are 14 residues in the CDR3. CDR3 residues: CASSLNSVNQPQHF. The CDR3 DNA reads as TGTGCCAGCAGTTTAAACAGCGTTAATCAGCCCCAGCATTTT.

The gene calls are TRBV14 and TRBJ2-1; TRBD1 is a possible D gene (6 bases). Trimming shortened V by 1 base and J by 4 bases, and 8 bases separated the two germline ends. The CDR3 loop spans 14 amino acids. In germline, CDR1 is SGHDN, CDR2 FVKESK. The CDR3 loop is CASSQGTAYNEQFF. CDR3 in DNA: TGTGCCAGCAGCCAAGGGACAGCTTACAATGAGCAGTTCTTC.

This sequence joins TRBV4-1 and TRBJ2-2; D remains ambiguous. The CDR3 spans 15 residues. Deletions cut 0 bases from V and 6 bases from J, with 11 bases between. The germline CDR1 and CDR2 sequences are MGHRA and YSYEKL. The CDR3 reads CASSQEALRSGELFF. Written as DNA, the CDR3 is TGCGCCAGCAGCCAAGAGGCCCTTCGCTCCGGGGAGCTGTTTTTT.

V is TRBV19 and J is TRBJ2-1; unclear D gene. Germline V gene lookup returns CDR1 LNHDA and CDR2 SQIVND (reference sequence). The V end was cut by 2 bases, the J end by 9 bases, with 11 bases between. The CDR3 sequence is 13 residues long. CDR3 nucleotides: TGTGCCAGTAGTATAAGGGTTATCCCTGAGCAGTTCTTC. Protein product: CASSIRVIPEQFF.

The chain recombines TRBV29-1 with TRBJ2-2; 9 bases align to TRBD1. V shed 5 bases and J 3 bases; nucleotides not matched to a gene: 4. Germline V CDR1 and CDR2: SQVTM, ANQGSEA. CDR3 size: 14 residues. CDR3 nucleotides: TGCAGCGTTCGACAGGGGGGGGACACCGGGGAGCTGTTTTTT. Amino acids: CSVRQGGDTGELFF.

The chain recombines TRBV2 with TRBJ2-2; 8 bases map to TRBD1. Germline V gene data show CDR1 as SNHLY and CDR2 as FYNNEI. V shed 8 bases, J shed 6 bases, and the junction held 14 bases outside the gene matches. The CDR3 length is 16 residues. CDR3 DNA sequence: TGTGCCAGCGGAAGGGGGCAGGGGGCCTTGGCCGGGGAGCTGTTTTTT. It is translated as CASGRGQGALAGELFF.

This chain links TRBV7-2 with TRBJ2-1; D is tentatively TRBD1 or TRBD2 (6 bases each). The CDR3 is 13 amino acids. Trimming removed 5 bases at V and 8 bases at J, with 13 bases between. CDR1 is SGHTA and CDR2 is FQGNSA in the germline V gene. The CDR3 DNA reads TGTGCCAGCAGCGTAGAGGGGGGATATGAGCAGTTCTTC. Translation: CASSVEGGYEQFF. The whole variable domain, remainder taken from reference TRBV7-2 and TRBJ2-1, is GAGVSQSPSNKVTEKGKDVELRCDPISGHTALYWYRQSLGQGLEFLIYFQGNSAPDKSGLPSDRFSAERTGGSVSTLTIQRTQQEDSAVYLCASSVEGGYEQFFGPGTRLTVL.

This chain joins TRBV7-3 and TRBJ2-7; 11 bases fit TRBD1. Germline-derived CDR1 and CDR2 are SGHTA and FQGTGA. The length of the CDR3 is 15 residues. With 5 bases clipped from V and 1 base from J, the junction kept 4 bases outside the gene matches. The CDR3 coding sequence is TGTGCCAGCAGCCGGGACAGGGGGACATCCTACGAGCAGTACTTC. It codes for CASSRDRGTSYEQYF.

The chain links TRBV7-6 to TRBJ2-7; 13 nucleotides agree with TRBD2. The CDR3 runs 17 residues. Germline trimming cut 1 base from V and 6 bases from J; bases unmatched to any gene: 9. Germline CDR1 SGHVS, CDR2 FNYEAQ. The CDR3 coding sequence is TGTGCCAGCAGCTTAGGTTCCGGGACTAGCGGGAACGGCGAGCAGTACTTC. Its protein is CASSLGSGTSGNGEQYF. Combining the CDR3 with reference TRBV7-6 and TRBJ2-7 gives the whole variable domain GAGVSQSPRYKVTKRGQDVALRCDPISGHVSLYWYRQALGQGPEFLTYFNYEAQQDKSGLPNDRFSAERPEGSISTLTIQRTEQRDSAMYRCASSLGSGTSGNGEQYFGPGTRLTVT.

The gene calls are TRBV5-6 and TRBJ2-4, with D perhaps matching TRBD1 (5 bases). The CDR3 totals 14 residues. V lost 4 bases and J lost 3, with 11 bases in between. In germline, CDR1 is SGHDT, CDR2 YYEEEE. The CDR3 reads CASSVRDSKNIQYF. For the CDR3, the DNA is TGTGCCAGCAGCGTTCGAGACAGCAAAAACATTCAGTACTTC.

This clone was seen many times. This chain's CDR3 is CASSEASGRTTYEQYF. Written as DNA, the CDR3 is TGTGCCAGCAGTGAAGCTAGCGGGAGGACAACCTACGAGCAGTACTTC. This rearrangement joins TRBV6-1 to TRBJ2-7, with 10 nucleotides matching TRBD2. The CDR3 runs to 16 residues. V trimming: 0 bases; J trimming: 2 bases; junction bases outside the gene matches: 4. CDR1 is MNHNS, CDR2 SASEGT, per germline.

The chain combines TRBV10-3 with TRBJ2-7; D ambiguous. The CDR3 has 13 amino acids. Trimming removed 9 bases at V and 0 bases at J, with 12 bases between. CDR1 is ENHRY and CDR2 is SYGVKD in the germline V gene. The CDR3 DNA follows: TGTGCCATTAAGGCACAACCCTCCTACGAGCAGTACTTC. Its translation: CAIKAQPSYEQYF.

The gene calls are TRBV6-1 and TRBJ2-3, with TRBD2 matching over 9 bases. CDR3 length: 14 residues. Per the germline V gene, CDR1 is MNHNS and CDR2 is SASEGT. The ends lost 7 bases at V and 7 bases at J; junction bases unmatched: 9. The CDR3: CASTGLPSGNTQYF. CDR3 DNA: TGTGCCAGCACCGGATTGCCTAGCGGGAATACGCAGTATTTT.

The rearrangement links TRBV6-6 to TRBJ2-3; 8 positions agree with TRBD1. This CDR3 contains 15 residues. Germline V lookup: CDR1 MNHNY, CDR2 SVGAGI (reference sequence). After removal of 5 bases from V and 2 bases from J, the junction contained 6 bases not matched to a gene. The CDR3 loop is CASSKTGVDTDTQYF. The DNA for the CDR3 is TGTGCCAGCAGTAAGACAGGGGTAGACACAGATACGCAGTATTTT.